This TCR beta chain was recorded in a study of T cell responses to AZD1222 COVID-19 vaccine (dated by TCRdb to about 2021). Study-wide context: A total of 233 trial participants underwent TCR sequencing, of whom some 210 received two doses of AZD1222 and some 25 received two doses of the MenACWY control vaccine. Enrollment into the trials was organized by age into subgroups of 18-55, 56-69 and 70-plus years, and those subgroups contained roughly 150, 30 and 60 TCR-sequenced participants, respectively.

The sample's time point label, in plain terms: about 28 days (+/-7) after the second vaccine dose. AZD1222 recipients with second doses at about 4 weeks or about 12 weeks were pooled, because spike-specific TCR depth and breadth did not differ between schedules. Vaccinee samples were obtained from the UK trials COV001 and COV002, which included a single-blind randomized controlled phase 2/3 trial of AZD1222 (ChAdOx1 nCoV-19) in healthy adults. Trial participant PBMC samples were collected at day 0 and day 28 after the second dose for TCRbeta chain sequencing. Including the terminal cysteine and phenylalanine, the CDR3 comprises 20 residues. Kept here is only the CDR3 DNA, which spans 60 bases and is read in frame from base 1. The germline V gene encodes CDR1 MGHRA and CDR2 YSYEKL. A distance of 25 bases separates the germline ends of V and J, which lose 1 base and 2 bases respectively. The paper as a whole reports these results and caveats: The 56-69-year group was small, and its depth increase did not reach significance, likely because of low power. The whole spike protein was spanned by vaccine-associated CD4 TCRs, and dominant responses were seen in regions 160-218 and 743-854. Because no day 14 peak-response samples were available, repertoires were characterized only after the peak T cell response. Spike-specific TCR breadth and depth rose significantly after two AZD1222 doses compared with day 0 and with MenACWY recipients. Most participants were white British and females outnumbered males, and the authors suggested that clonal diversity may have been underestimated. Conclusions about previously exposed vaccinees were limited because only six or seven AZD1222 recipients were SARS-CoV-2 seropositive at baseline. Nearly half of unique spike-specific TCRs reportedly recognized epitopes outside regions mutated in the B.1.351 and B.1.1.7 variants.

In regard to this clone: Its antigen has not been determined. Per-nucleotide qualities are absent, and no much larger clonotype sits a single base away.

The CDR3 regions of human TCRbeta chains were analyzed by immunosequencing. Regarding the original processing steps: TCRs in the repertoires were compared against a reference library of SARS-CoV-2-specific TCRs that had been generated with the MIRA antigen-specificity platform. Breadth meant the fraction of unique TCRs that were SARS-CoV-2-associated, whereas depth meant the fraction of total T cells that were SARS-CoV-2-associated. Using the MIRA data, each spike-specific TCR was assigned both to the spike region to which the TCR was reactive and to a CD4 or CD8 class. Log10-transformed breadth and depth values were compared by one-way ANOVA with Sidak's multiple comparisons tests. TCRdb mirrors the immuneACCESS table, restricted to in-frame sequences. Some clones are absent from its copies; in checked studies, under half trace to an unresolved V gene, and the reason for the others is unknown. V and J calls and clone size are given by that table; D and trimming were obtained from the DNA. The table for this sample lists just under 150,000 clones; about 86% of them were counted only once. Clones ranked in the top ten supply approximately 5% of the sample.

The rearranged chain carries TRBV4-1 and TRBJ2-3; TRBD2 is possibly the D segment (6 matching bases). The source material was peripheral blood, sampled 28 days after the second AZD1222 dose. The TCR was taken from an adult who received the AZD1222 COVID-19 vaccine. The CDR3 region reads CASSQGNSVAGPFHTDTQYF. The nucleotides are TGCGCCAGCAGCCAAGGGAACAGCGTGGCGGGGCCTTTTCACACAGATACGCAGTATTTT.